This TCR beta chain was sequenced during a study of blood T cell repertoires in COVID-19. Study-level background: The analysed material was cDNA or gDNA that came from T cells, B-cell-depleted T cells, or PBMCs.

Generated by immunoSEQ multiplex PCR, the TCRdb table keeps only in-frame clones and is missing some. Here the sample spans 240,000 or so clones, about 90% being singletons. The CDR3 is 13 amino acids. V was trimmed by 5 bases and J by 4 bases, leaving 11 bases between them. Per germline, CDR1 MDHEN and CDR2 SYDVKM. The genes are TRBV28 and TRBJ1-2; perhaps TRBD1 as D (6 bases). The source material was PBMCs or T cells enriched from blood (not recorded which). This receptor was taken from a man in his fifties or sixties who had been exposed to COVID-19. The CDR3 DNA is TGTGCCAGCAGTAACAGGGTTGCCTATGGCTACACCTTC. Protein product: CASSNRVAYGYTF.